These 27 T cell receptor beta chains share one sample of origin, sequenced in a study of Tregs in tolerant kidney transplant recipients. This table comes from immunoSEQ multiplex PCR, and its TCRdb copy is limited to in-frame clones, with some not included. Counted here are tens of thousands of clones, under 95% occurring once; the ten biggest clones make up 1.5% to 2%. Recipients received nonmyeloablative bone marrow transplants from related graft donors, with transient mixed chimerism. The specimen comprised CD4+ T cells from blood (PBMCs), sampled 12 months after the transplant. Source of these receptors: a human patient who received a combined kidney and bone marrow transplant. A subset of T cells may come from the graft donor.

This chain links TRBV29-1 with TRBJ2-6; possible D gene TRBD1, 5 bases. CDR3 length: 14 residues. V dropped 3 bases and J dropped 4 bases, with 10 bases sitting between them. Looked up from germline, CDR1 is SQVTM and CDR2 is ANQGSEA. In nucleotides, the CDR3 is TGCAGCGTTGACCAGGGAAGAGGGGCCAACGTCCTGACTTTC. As protein: CSVDQGRGANVLTF.

The J gene is TRBJ2-5, the V gene TRBV4-1; 12 nucleotides align to TRBD2. Trimming at V came to 0 bases and at J to 5 bases, leaving 7 bases not matched to a gene. Germline CDR1 and CDR2: MGHRA and YSYEKL. The CDR3 covers 17 residues. CDR3: CASSQDTSGRPGETQYF. CDR3 in DNA: TGCGCCAGCAGCCAAGATACTAGCGGGAGGCCTGGGGAGACCCAGTACTTC.

The rearrangement joins TRBV27 to TRBJ1-4, with a weak D call TRBD1 (5 bases). V shed 3 bases and J shed 6 bases, with 8 bases lying between them. Germline CDR1 reads MNHEY; CDR2 reads SMNVEV (reference sequence). The CDR3 has 13 amino acids. CDR3 sequence: CASSFSGYEKLFF. CDR3 bases: TGTGCCAGCAGTTTTTCAGGGTATGAAAAACTGTTTTTT.

This clone was found a few times. The junction departs from the called germline gene at one end, perhaps through a read error. The same CDR3 arises from other DNA sequences in this sample as well. The J gene is TRBJ1-6, the V gene TRBV5-4; 7 nucleotides match TRBD1. Per germline, CDR1 SGHNT and CDR2 YYREEE (reference sequence). The CDR3 loop spans 15 amino acids. This CDR3 is CASSSGQPYNSPLHF. The DNA for the CDR3 is TGTGCCAGCAGTTCGGGACAGCCGTATAATTCCCCCCTCCACTTT.

This clone has a single count. The V call is TRBV7-3, the J call TRBJ1-1; tentatively, D is TRBD1 (6 bases). The CDR3 has 14 residues. Trimming took off 5 bases at V and 4 bases at J, with 14 bases between the two ends. Germline lookup yields CDR1 SGHTA and CDR2 FQGTGA. The CDR3 loop is CASSRPGRGTEAFF. CDR3 DNA: TGTGCCAGCAGCCGTCCGGGCAGGGGCACTGAAGCTTTCTTT.

V usage is TRBV19 and J usage is TRBJ2-5, with 9 bases matching TRBD1. With V trimmed by 8 bases and J by 6 bases, 13 bases remained unmatched. CDR3 length: 15 residues. Germline values: CDR1 LNHDA, CDR2 SQIVND (reference sequence). CDR3 protein: CASGNRDRDSKTQYF. The CDR3 nucleotides read TGTGCCAGTGGAAACCGGGACAGGGATTCCAAGACCCAGTACTTC.

The chain uses TRBV7-8 and TRBJ1-2; D is uncertain. The CDR3 totals 13 residues. CDR1 and CDR2 from the germline V gene are SGHVS and FQNEAQ. Trimming took 3 bases from V and 4 from J, leaving 9 bases between them. The CDR3 region has the DNA TGTGCCAGCAGCTTGGGAGTGAGCTATGGCTACACCTTC. This translates into CASSLGVSYGYTF.

The chain joins TRBV11-2 to TRBJ2-3; tentatively, D is TRBD1 (5 bases). Trimming removed 2 bases at V and 1 base at J, with 16 bases between. In germline, CDR1 is SGHAT, CDR2 FQNNGV. This CDR3 has 17 amino acids. CDR3 in DNA: TGTGCCAGCAGCTTAACATCCAGGGTCTACGGCACAGATACGCAGTATTTT. It translates to CASSLTSRVYGTDTQYF. The full variable domain, completed using reference TRBV11-2 and TRBJ2-3, is EAGVAQSPRYKIIEKRQSVAFWCNPISGHATLYWYQQILGQGPKLLIQFQNNGVVDDSQLPKDRFSAERLKGVDSTLKIQPAKLEDSAVYLCASSLTSRVYGTDTQYFGPGTRLTVL.

The CDR3 region has the DNA TGTGCCAGCAGCTTAGATAGTAATTCACCCCTCCACTTT. Its translation: CASSLDSNSPLHF. The chain joins TRBV11-3 to TRBJ1-6; D unresolved. Between the trimmed V and J ends, which lost 0 bases and 6 bases, there was a span of 3 bases. Germline CDR1 and CDR2: SGHNT and YENEEA. CDR3 length: 13 amino acids.

DNA for the CDR3: TGTGCCAGCAGCCTGGACAGGGTCTACGAGCAGTACTTC. The encoded protein is CASSLDRVYEQYF. V is TRBV7-6 and J is TRBJ2-7; 8 bases fit TRBD1. This CDR3 has 13 residues. Trimming took 5 bases from V and 3 from J; bases not matched to a gene: 3. Looked up from germline, CDR1 is SGHVS and CDR2 is FNYEAQ.

The J gene is TRBJ2-3, the V gene TRBV11-1, with D perhaps TRBD2 (6 bases). The CDR3 sequence is 13 residues long. V was trimmed by 3 bases and J by 3 bases, leaving 7 bases between them. Germline CDR1 SGHAT, CDR2 FQDESV (reference sequence). The CDR3 loop reads CASSFRETDTQYF. In nucleotides, the CDR3 is TGTGCCAGCAGCTTCCGGGAGACAGATACGCAGTATTTT.

The chain uses TRBV6-5 and TRBJ2-3; 7 nucleotides agree with TRBD1. J gave up 0 bases and V 10 bases, and 1 base lay outside the gene matches. Germline values: CDR1 MNHEY, CDR2 SVGAGI. The length of the CDR3 is 12 residues. CDR3 coding DNA: TGTGCCACGACAGGGAGCACAGATACGCAGTATTTT. Translated, it gives CATTGSTDTQYF.

The rearrangement uses TRBV28 and TRBJ2-3; 12 bases are shared with TRBD2. V shed 4 bases, J shed 6 bases, and the junction held 11 bases outside the gene matches. This CDR3 has 17 amino acids. Germline V gene lookup returns CDR1 MDHEN and CDR2 SYDVKM. CDR3 nucleotides: TGTGCCAGCAGTTCCCTGATGCTAGCGGGGGGGATGGATACGCAGTATTTT. It translates to CASSSLMLAGGMDTQYF.

This chain joins TRBV5-4 and TRBJ2-1; a weak D match, TRBD2 (5 bases). The V gene's germline CDR1 is SGHNT and CDR2 YYREEE (reference sequence). The V gene lost 2 bases and the J gene lost 15 bases, with 18 bases spanning the gap. The CDR3 totals 13 residues. CDR3 coding DNA: TGTGCCAGCAGCTTTGATTCGTCGGGAACCTTGTTCTTC. It yields the protein CASSFDSSGTLFF.

This clone came up a few times. The chain carries TRBV10-3 and TRBJ2-2, with a weak D call TRBD1 (5 bases). CDR3 length equals 15 residues. Germline CDR1 is ENHRY and CDR2 is SYGVKD. Trimming left V 2 bases short and J 4 bases short, with 11 bases between. CDR3 sequence (DNA): TGTGCCATCAGTGAGAGGCAGGGTGGCACCGGGGAGCTGTTTTTT. Amino acids: CAISERQGGTGELFF.

The chain couples TRBV6-4 to TRBJ2-1; 12 nucleotides match TRBD2. V was clipped by 2 bases and J by 10 bases; unmatched bases: 9. CDR3 length equals 16 residues. Germline V CDR1 and CDR2: MRHNA, SNTAGT. The CDR3 sequence is CASSDGASGRAREQFF. The CDR3 region has the DNA TGTGCCAGCAGTGACGGGGCTAGCGGGAGGGCCAGAGAGCAGTTCTTC.

This chain links TRBV7-3 with TRBJ2-5, with 10 bases aligning to TRBD1. Near its end, the DNA agrees better with TRBJ2-7, so the J call may be wrong. This CDR3 spans 15 amino acids. Germline lookup yields CDR1 SGHTA and CDR2 FQGTGA. The DNA of the CDR3 is TGTGCCAGCAGCCGATCCGGGACAGGGGAATACGAGCAGTACTTC. It codes for CASSRSGTGEYEQYF.

For this clone: Its ends do not fully match the called genes, so a read error is possible. V is TRBV2 and J is TRBJ1-6; D gene ambiguous. Germline CDR1 reads SNHLY; CDR2 reads FYNNEI. The CDR3 runs to 14 residues. The CDR3 protein is CASTEGVLNSPLHF. The DNA of the CDR3 is TGTGCCAGCACTGAAGGAGTTCTCAATTCACCCCTCCACTTT. Full variable domain (outside the CDR3, taken from reference TRBV2 and TRBJ1-6): EPEVTQTPSHQVTQMGQEVILRCVPISNHLYFYWYRQILGQKVEFLVSFYNNEISEKSEIFDDQFSVERPDGSNFTLKIRSTKLEDSAMYFCASTEGVLNSPLHFGNGTRLTVT.

This clone turned up a few times. The V and J genes are TRBV15 and TRBJ2-3; 11 bases line up with TRBD2. The CDR3 runs 17 residues. Trimming took 1 base from V and 1 from J; bases not matched to a gene: 4. Germline V CDR1 and CDR2: LNHNV, YYDKDF (reference sequence). The CDR3 region has the DNA TGTGCCACCAGCAGAGGAATAGCGGGGGGGGGCACAGATACGCAGTATTTT. As protein: CATSRGIAGGGTDTQYF.

The chain is built from TRBV7-3 and TRBJ2-3; a weak D match, TRBD1 (6 bases). The germline V and J ends were trimmed by 5 bases and 4 bases, with 13 bases remaining between them. This CDR3 comprises 14 residues. Germline CDR1 SGHTA, CDR2 FQGTGA. CDR3 amino acids: CASSTRQVSDTQYF. CDR3 coding DNA: TGTGCCAGCAGCACCCGACAGGTTTCAGATACGCAGTATTTT. The full variable domain, completed using reference TRBV7-3 and TRBJ2-3, is GAGVSQTPSNKVTEKGKYVELRCDPISGHTALYWYRQSLGQGPEFLIYFQGTGAADDSGLPNDRFFAVRPEGSVSTLKIQRTERGDSAVYLCASSTRQVSDTQYFGPGTRLTVL.

The J gene is TRBJ2-1, the V gene TRBV11-1, with D tentatively TRBD1 (5 bases). Between the trimmed V and J ends, which lost 0 bases and 2 bases, there was a span of 8 bases. The CDR3 runs 15 residues. Germline CDR1 SGHAT, CDR2 FQDESV (reference sequence). Here the CDR3 reads CASSLAGQAYNEQFF. CDR3 DNA sequence: TGTGCCAGCAGCTTAGCGGGGCAGGCCTACAATGAGCAGTTCTTC.

The genes are TRBV7-6 and TRBJ2-1; TRBD2 aligns across 8 bases. V trimming: 9 bases; J trimming: 8 bases; junction bases outside the gene matches: 15. From germline, CDR1 is SGHVS and CDR2 FNYEAQ. The CDR3 totals 15 residues. CDR3 amino acids: CASPISGSYFYEQFF. CDR3 nucleotides: TGTGCCAGTCCGATAAGCGGGAGCTATTTCTATGAGCAGTTCTTC. The entire variable domain, with the rest obtained from reference TRBV7-6 and TRBJ2-1, is as follows: GAGVSQSPRYKVTKRGQDVALRCDPISGHVSLYWYRQALGQGPEFLTYFNYEAQQDKSGLPNDRFSAERPEGSISTLTIQRTEQRDSAMYRCASPISGSYFYEQFFGPGTRLTVL.

The chain combines TRBV18 with TRBJ1-6, with D perhaps TRBD1 (6 bases). The V and J ends lost 8 bases and 10 bases respectively, with 15 bases between them. Germline V CDR1 and CDR2: KGHSH, LQKENI. This CDR3 is 13 amino acids long. The CDR3 nucleotides are TGTGCCAGCGCTCAGGGGAGAGAATCACCCCTCCACTTT. This gives the protein CASAQGRESPLHF.

The V gene is TRBV7-9, the J gene TRBJ1-2; D gene unclear. The CDR3 totals 14 residues. Germline V gene sequence: CDR1 SEHNR, CDR2 FQNEAQ (reference sequence). V gave up 1 base and J gave up 8 bases, with 14 bases separating them. The CDR3 region is CASSLVDRAVGYTF. The DNA of the CDR3 is TGTGCCAGCAGCTTAGTCGACCGAGCGGTAGGCTACACCTTC.

The chain has TRBV10-3 and TRBJ2-3, with 9 positions matching TRBD1. Germline V gene sequence: CDR1 ENHRY, CDR2 SYGVKD. The J segment lost 1 base and the V segment lost 0 bases, leaving 23 bases of the junction unmatched. CDR3 length: 23 residues. CDR3 coding DNA: TGTGCCATCAGTGAGTCTAATACAGGGGGCGAGATAGGTCGCTCAAATCGCACAGATACGCAGTATTTT. Protein product: CAISESNTGGEIGRSNRTDTQYF.

The genes are TRBV4-1 and TRBJ1-2; weak D call: TRBD1 (5 bases). The V end lost 3 bases, the J end lost 3 bases, and 14 bases lay between the germline ends. The CDR3 has 15 amino acids. Germline V gene data show CDR1 as MGHRA and CDR2 as YSYEKL. Here the CDR3 reads CASSQGLGQDYGYTF. CDR3 bases: TGCGCCAGCAGCCAGGGGTTGGGGCAGGACTATGGCTACACCTTC.

The chain has TRBV29-1 and TRBJ2-7; TRBD2 aligns across 12 bases. The V and J ends lost 7 bases and 0 bases, in that order; junction bases with no gene match: 4. CDR1 and CDR2 from the germline V gene are SQVTM and ANQGSEA. The CDR3 runs 14 residues. The CDR3 spells CSAETSGSSYEQYF. The CDR3 DNA reads TGCAGCGCCGAGACTAGCGGGAGCTCCTACGAGCAGTACTTC.